Shown below are 22 T cell receptor beta chains from a single sample sequenced in a study of blood T cell repertoires in COVID-19. The method was immunoSEQ multiplex PCR; TCRdb's version includes in-frame clones alone and lacks a portion of them. The data show around 120,000 clones, around 80% seen once. Material for sequencing was peripheral blood. Receptors were obtained from a man between 65 and 85 years old with acute or convalescent COVID-19.

This clone has just one count. This chain uses TRBV6-2 or TRBV6-3 with TRBJ2-7, with 8 bases identical to TRBD2. Germline CDR1 reads MNHEY; CDR2 reads SVGEGT. V trimming: 6 bases; J trimming: 2 bases; junction bases outside the gene matches: 12. CDR3 length: 16 amino acids. The CDR3 loop is CASSPKWRGGTYEQYF. CDR3 coding DNA: TGTGCCAGCAGCCCCAAGTGGCGCGGGGGGACCTACGAGCAGTACTTC.

This clone has only a few counts. The rearrangement uses TRBV2 and TRBJ2-1; 7 bases are shared with TRBD2. V lost 5 bases and J lost 6; bases outside the gene matches: 7. The germline CDR1 and CDR2 sequences are SNHLY and FYNNEI. CDR3 length equals 14 residues. The CDR3 loop reads CASSYGGWGNEQFF. CDR3 nucleotide sequence: TGTGCCAGCAGTTACGGGGGGTGGGGCAATGAGCAGTTCTTC. Filled out from reference TRBV2 and TRBJ2-1, the complete variable domain reads EPEVTQTPSHQVTQMGQEVILRCVPISNHLYFYWYRQILGQKVEFLVSFYNNEISEKSEIFDDQFSVERPDGSNFTLKIRSTKLEDSAMYFCASSYGGWGNEQFFGPGTRLTVL.

V gene TRBV3-1 (or the pseudogene TRBV3-2) combines with J gene TRBJ1-2; TRBD1 is a possible D gene (5 bases). Germline assignment: CDR1 LGHDT and CDR2 YNNKEL (reference sequence). There are 14 residues in the CDR3. V gave up 3 bases and J gave up 4 bases, with 12 bases separating them. In DNA, the CDR3 is TGTGCCAGCAGCCAGCAGGGTCTGCGCTATGGCTACACCTTC. Its protein is CASSQQGLRYGYTF.

V usage is TRBV6-4 and J usage is TRBJ2-1, with 11 bases fitting TRBD2. V gave up 3 bases and J gave up 10 bases; unmatched junction bases: 8. The CDR3 extends over 15 amino acids. CDR1 and CDR2 from the germline V gene are MRHNA and SNTAGT. CDR3 residues: CASSDRLAGGCEQFF. CDR3 DNA: TGTGCCAGCAGTGATAGGCTAGCGGGGGGCTGCGAGCAGTTCTTC.

This sequence joins TRBV14 and TRBJ2-7, with a weak D call TRBD1 (6 bases). The CDR3 consists of 15 residues. Per the germline V gene, CDR1 is SGHDN and CDR2 is FVKESK. Trimming took 2 bases from V and 1 from J, leaving 12 bases between them. The CDR3 loop is CASSQFRTASYEQYF. CDR3 sequence (DNA): TGTGCCAGCAGCCAATTCCGGACAGCATCCTACGAGCAGTACTTC.

V and J are TRBV5-1 and TRBJ2-2; TRBD2 might be the D (6 bases). CDR1 and CDR2 (germline): SGHRS, YFSETQ. The CDR3 runs to 14 residues. Trimming left V 0 bases short and J 4 bases short, with 7 bases between. The CDR3 sequence is CASSLDGGTGELFF. CDR3 coding DNA: TGCGCCAGCAGCTTGGACGGGGGCACCGGGGAGCTGTTTTTT. Together with reference TRBV5-1 and TRBJ2-2, the CDR3 gives the full variable domain: KAGVTQTPRYLIKTRGQQVTLSCSPISGHRSVSWYQQTPGQGLQFLFEYFSETQRNKGNFPGRFSGRQFSNSRSEMNVSTLELGDSALYLCASSLDGGTGELFFGEGSRLTVL.

V and J are TRBV20-1 and TRBJ2-3; TRBD2 matches 8 bases. Germline V lookup: CDR1 DFQATT, CDR2 SNEGSKA (reference sequence). The CDR3 runs to 14 residues. Trimming took 3 bases from V and 1 from J; bases not matched to a gene: 3. CDR3 loop: CSASAAGGTDTQYF. For the CDR3, the DNA is TGCAGTGCTAGTGCAGCGGGGGGCACAGATACGCAGTATTTT.

This clone was seen only a few times. The rearrangement joins TRBV21-1 to TRBJ1-1; the listed D gene, TRBD1, was not tested against the DNA. TRBV21-1 is listed as a pseudogene. This CDR3 is 18 amino acids long. For the CDR3, the DNA is TGTGCCAGCAGCAAAGGAAAAGGACAGGGGGCGTGGAACACTGAAGCTTTCTTT. This codes for CASSKGKGQGAWNTEAFF.

The J gene is TRBJ2-3, the V gene TRBV9, with D possibly TRBD2 on 6 matching bases. Germline CDR1 and CDR2: SGDLS and YYNGEE. This CDR3 is 16 amino acids long. The ends were cut back, 4 bases at V and 6 bases at J, with 21 bases in the middle. The CDR3 coding sequence is TGTGCCAGCAGCCCCCAGGGTACCTTCCGGGGGGATACGCAGTATTTT. It codes for CASSPQGTFRGDTQYF.

The chain carries TRBV27 and TRBJ1-2; D gene uncertain. The CDR3 runs to 13 residues. Trimming shortened V by 5 bases and J by 5 bases, and 12 bases separated the two germline ends. Germline V gene data show CDR1 as MNHEY and CDR2 as SMNVEV (reference sequence). CDR3 bases: TGTGCCAGCAGTCCAGAGGTCGGGTATGGCTACACCTTC. Translation: CASSPEVGYGYTF.

The chain uses TRBV28 and TRBJ1-4; 9 nucleotides match TRBD1. CDR3 size: 14 residues. Germline CDR1 and CDR2: MDHEN and SYDVKM. V lost 4 bases to trimming and J lost 7 bases; unmatched junction nucleotides: 4. CDR3 in DNA: TGTGCCAGCAGTTCTGACAGGGGGAGTGAAAAACTGTTTTTT. It yields the protein CASSSDRGSEKLFF.

CDR3 in DNA: TGCGCCAGCAGCTTGGCTGCGGCGGGGTCACCCCTCCACTTT. This gives the protein CASSLAAAGSPLHF. V gene TRBV5-1 combines with J gene TRBJ1-6; no firm D call. The CDR3 extends over 14 amino acids. Germline V gene sequence: CDR1 SGHRS, CDR2 YFSETQ. Trimming removed 0 bases at V and 10 bases at J, with 11 bases between.

The J gene is TRBJ1-2, the V gene TRBV19; TRBD1 matches 7 bases. The CDR3 spans 17 residues. The germline V gene encodes CDR1 LNHDA and CDR2 SQIVND (reference sequence). Trimming removed 5 bases from V and 4 bases from J; junction bases left unmatched: 16. This CDR3 reads CASSELSGQARGYGYTF. In nucleotides, the CDR3 is TGTGCCAGTAGTGAACTTTCCGGACAGGCGAGGGGCTATGGCTACACCTTC.

The chain uses TRBV7-8 and TRBJ1-3, with D unresolved. The CDR3 consists of 15 residues. The V gene's germline CDR1 is SGHVS and CDR2 FQNEAQ. V lost 1 base and J 0 bases, leaving 7 bases between the germline ends. This CDR3 is CASSLGAVSGNTIYF. CDR3 DNA sequence: TGTGCCAGCAGCTTAGGGGCAGTCTCTGGAAACACCATATATTTT.

The V call is TRBV28, the J call TRBJ1-3, with 7 bases fitting TRBD1. This CDR3 region has 15 residues. Germline CDR1 reads MDHEN; CDR2 reads SYDVKM. V trimming: 8 bases; J trimming: 0 bases; junction bases outside the gene matches: 7. CDR3 sequence: CASWSGQLSGNTIYF. The CDR3 DNA sequence: TGTGCCAGCTGGTCGGGACAGCTCTCTGGAAACACCATATATTTT.

This clone showed up just a few times. Other DNA sequences in this specimen translate into the identical CDR3. The chain has TRBV2 and TRBJ2-1; 9 bases align to TRBD2. Losses at the gene ends were 4 bases for V and 0 bases for J; bases not matched to a gene: 1. The CDR3 loop spans 15 amino acids. Germline V gives CDR1 SNHLY, CDR2 FYNNEI. Here the CDR3 DNA reads TGTGCCAGCAGTGTTAGCGGGGGCTCCTACAATGAGCAGTTCTTC. Translation: CASSVSGGSYNEQFF.

V is TRBV19 and J is TRBJ2-1; TRBD2 is a possible D gene (7 bases). The CDR3 spans 14 residues. Germline values: CDR1 LNHDA, CDR2 SQIVND (reference sequence). V was cut by 3 bases and J by 4 bases, with 10 bases left in between. The CDR3 DNA is TGTGCCAGTAGTATGAGGGGGGGATACAATGAGCAGTTCTTC. Amino acid sequence: CASSMRGGYNEQFF.

This clone was found once. The DNA for the CDR3 is TGCAGTGCTAGTTACGGGGGCTCCTACGAGCAGTACTTC. Its translation: CSASYGGSYEQYF. The chain has TRBV20-1 and TRBJ2-7, with a tentative D call TRBD2 (6 bases). V shed 3 bases and J shed 0 bases, with 9 bases lying between them. The CDR3 has 13 amino acids. Germline loops: CDR1 DFQATT, CDR2 SNEGSKA (reference sequence).

The gene calls are TRBV9 and TRBJ2-5, with 8 bases fitting TRBD1. CDR3 size: 15 residues. The germline V gene encodes CDR1 SGDLS and CDR2 YYNGEE. Trimming took 4 bases from V and 5 from J; bases not matched to a gene: 10. The CDR3 is CASSPYQGAGETQYF. The CDR3 DNA sequence: TGTGCCAGCAGCCCTTATCAGGGGGCAGGGGAGACCCAGTACTTC.

V gene TRBV19 combines with J gene TRBJ2-2; D is perhaps TRBD2 (5 bases). CDR1 and CDR2 (germline): LNHDA, SQIVND (reference sequence). Trimming cost V 3 bases and J 3 bases, with 14 bases left between them. This CDR3 is built from 16 residues. The chain's CDR3 is CASSIRRWQDTGELFF. DNA of the CDR3: TGTGCCAGTAGTATTCGGAGGTGGCAGGACACCGGGGAGCTGTTTTTT.

This chain joins TRBV27 and TRBJ1-1; D is unresolved. The CDR3 consists of 13 residues. Trimming left V 5 bases short and J 1 base short, with 8 bases between. Germline V gene sequence: CDR1 MNHEY, CDR2 SMNVEV (reference sequence). The CDR3 here is CASSIDSNTEAFF. In nucleotides, the CDR3 is TGTGCCAGCAGTATAGACTCGAACACTGAAGCTTTCTTT.

The chain links TRBV21-1 to TRBJ2-7; TRBD1 is the table's D call and was not checked against the DNA. TRBV21-1 is classified as a pseudogene. This CDR3 contains 15 residues. CDR3 protein: CASSKLHQDPYEQYF. DNA of the CDR3: TGTGCCAGCAGCAAATTGCATCAGGATCCTTACGAGCAGTACTTC.